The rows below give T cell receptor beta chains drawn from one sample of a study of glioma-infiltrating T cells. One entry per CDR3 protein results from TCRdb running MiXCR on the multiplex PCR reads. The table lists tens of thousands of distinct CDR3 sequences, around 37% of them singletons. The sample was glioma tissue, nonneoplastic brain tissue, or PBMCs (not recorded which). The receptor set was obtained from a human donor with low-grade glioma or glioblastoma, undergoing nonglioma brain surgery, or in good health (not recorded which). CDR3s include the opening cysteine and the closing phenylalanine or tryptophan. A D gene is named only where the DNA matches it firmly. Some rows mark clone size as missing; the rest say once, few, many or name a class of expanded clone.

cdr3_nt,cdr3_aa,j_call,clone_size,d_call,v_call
TGTGCTAGTTGTAGCGGCCAAGAGACCCAGTACTTC,CASCSGQETQYF,TRBJ2-5,many,NA,TRBV12-5
TGTGCCAGTAGTATAGCAGGGATCGAGACCCAGTACTTC,CASSIAGIETQYF,TRBJ2-5,many,NA,TRBV19
TGCGCCAGCAGCTTGGATGCTACTAACTATGGCTACACCTTC,CASSLDATNYGYTF,TRBJ1-2,many,NA,TRBV5-1
TGTGCCAGCAGCCCCGGGGACAGGGGCATTTCACCCCTCCACTTT,CASSPGDRGISPLHF,TRBJ1-6,many,TRBD1,TRBV7-6
TGTGCCAGCAGCTTAGATCTCCAAGGGGGCTACGAGCAGTACTTC,CASSLDLQGGYEQYF,TRBJ2-7,many,NA,TRBV11-2
TGTGCCAGCACCACGGGACAGGGGATCCACGAGCAGTACTTC,CASTTGQGIHEQYF,TRBJ2-7,many,TRBD1,TRBV28
TGTGCCAGCAGCGGAGGGAGGGGGTCTATTTACAATGAGCAGTTCTTC,CASSGGRGSIYNEQFF,TRBJ2-1,many,NA,TRBV6-2/TRBV6-3
TGTGCCATCAGTGAGTCGGGGCAGACCTTTGATGGCTACACCTTC,CAISESGQTFDGYTF,TRBJ1-2,many,NA,TRBV10-3
TGCGCCAGCAGCCCTTATGGGTTACGTATAGGATCGGGTAATGAGCAGTTCTTC,CASSPYGLRIGSGNEQFF,TRBJ2-1,many,NA,TRBV4-3
TGTGCCAGCAGTGTGCTGGGAGAGACCCAGTACTTC,CASSVLGETQYF,TRBJ2-5,many,NA,TRBV2
TGTGCCAGCAGGGAGCCCCAGGCAGCGCTTAGCACAGATACGCAGTATTTT,CASREPQAALSTDTQYF,TRBJ2-3,many,NA,TRBV7-9
TGTGCCAGCAGTTTGACAGGGGACTACGAGCAGTACTTC,CASSLTGDYEQYF,TRBJ2-7,NA,TRBD1,TRBV6-5
TGTGCCAGCAGCCAAGAGCCTAGCGGTCAAGAGACCCAGTACTTC,CASSQEPSGQETQYF,TRBJ2-5,many,TRBD2,TRBV3-1
TGTGCCAGCAGACTGACAGGACAAGGGAGTTACGAGCAGTACTTC,CASRLTGQGSYEQYF,TRBJ2-7,NA,NA,TRBV28
TGTGCCGCAACAGGTCGGGAGGCCGGGGAGCTGTTTTTT,CAATGREAGELFF,TRBJ2-2,many,TRBD2,TRBV2
TGTGCCAGCAGTGAGAGCGGGGCAAACACTGGGGAGCTGTTTTTT,CASSESGANTGELFF,TRBJ2-2,NA,TRBD2,TRBV2